These 21 T cell receptor beta chains came from one sample sequenced in a study of sequential checkpoint blockade in melanoma (dated by TCRdb to between 2018 and 2021). Library generation was performed with the immunoSEQ multiplex PCR assay. In its TCRdb copy, this immuneACCESS table keeps in-frame sequences only and misses some clones. Where compared with another copy, unresolved V genes explain less than half of these, and the others have no known cause. Within this sample are about 2,300 clones, with more than 12% of them counted one time only. The biggest ten clones account for about 17% of the sample. The treatment or condition label, as the study defines it: randomized to nivolumab then ipilimumab (arm A) or the reverse (arm B). The specimen was tumor tissue (inferred from file names), collected from a patient given nivolumab and ipilimumab in sequence. The receptors come from a human donor with melanoma.

The genes are TRBV5-1 and TRBJ1-4; 7 nucleotides match TRBD1. The CDR3 runs to 14 residues. Per germline, CDR1 SGHRS and CDR2 YFSETQ. V was pared by 4 bases and J by 6 bases, with 6 bases of the junction left unmatched. CDR3 region: CASSAGGDHEKLFF. CDR3 sequence (DNA): TGCGCCAGCAGCGCAGGGGGGGACCATGAAAAACTGTTTTTT.

As for this clone: The missing CDR3 end, 1 residue past where the read stops, is filled in from the germline J gene. The chain uses TRBV10-3 and TRBJ1-4; TRBD1 agrees at 7 bases. Germline loops: CDR1 ENHRY, CDR2 SYGVKD. The CDR3 totals 15 residues. Trimming removed 2 bases from V and 2 bases from J; junction bases left unmatched: 2. The CDR3 bases that were read are TGTGCCATCAGTGAGCAGACAGGGACTAATGAAAAACTGTTT. Protein: CAISEQTGTNEKLF. From start to end, the CDR3 is CAISEQTGTNEKLFF.

The chain is built from TRBV19 and TRBJ1-5; no definite D call. The CDR3 has 12 amino acids. The germline V gene has CDR1 LNHDA and CDR2 SQIVND (reference sequence). Trimming took off 11 bases at V and 2 bases at J, with 10 bases between the two ends. CDR3: CAAGPGNQPQHF. As DNA, the CDR3 is TGTGCCGCCGGCCCGGGCAATCAGCCCCAGCATTTT.

The table lists this clone with a few counts. The V call is TRBV29-1, the J call TRBJ2-7; 10 bases are shared with TRBD1. The V segment lost 3 bases and the J segment 6 bases; nucleotides outside the gene matches: 5. The CDR3 contains 13 residues. Looked up from germline, CDR1 is SQVTM and CDR2 is ANQGSEA. The CDR3 loop is CSVERQGASEQYF. The CDR3 DNA reads as TGCAGCGTTGAGAGACAGGGGGCGAGCGAGCAGTACTTC.

V is TRBV15 and J is TRBJ2-7, with 11 bases fitting TRBD2. CDR1 and CDR2 (germline): LNHNV, YYDKDF (reference sequence). Trimming cost V 0 bases and J 3 bases; bases outside gene matches: 7. The CDR3 contains 17 residues. The CDR3 bases are TGTGCCACCAGCAGAGATCGACTAGCGGGGTCCAACTACGAGCAGTACTTC. Translating gives CATSRDRLAGSNYEQYF.

The rearrangement uses TRBV19 and TRBJ2-7; 8 bases map to TRBD1. Germline V gene sequence: CDR1 LNHDA, CDR2 SQIVND (reference sequence). Trimming removed 5 bases from V and 7 bases from J; junction bases left unmatched: 7. CDR3 length equals 13 residues. The CDR3 coding sequence is TGTGCCAGTAGTTTGGCAGGGGGCCTTGAGCAGTACTTC. This translates into CASSLAGGLEQYF.

The chain uses TRBV6-8 and TRBJ1-2; tentatively, D is TRBD1 (6 bases). This CDR3 has 15 residues. CDR1 is MNHGY, CDR2 SAAAGT, per germline. Trimming took off 4 bases at V and 7 bases at J, with 19 bases between the two ends. In DNA, the CDR3 is TGTGCCAGCAGTTCCCTCCAGGGGACCTTAATTGGCTACACCTTC. Its protein is CASSSLQGTLIGYTF.

This clone is termed large. This chain links TRBV30 with TRBJ1-4; D uncertain. In germline, CDR1 is GTSNPN, CDR2 SVGIG (reference sequence). V was trimmed by 2 bases and J by 7 bases, leaving 17 bases between them. This CDR3 region has 15 residues. The CDR3 here is CAWSPRAFRSEKLFF. For the CDR3, the DNA is TGTGCCTGGAGTCCCCGGGCCTTTAGGAGTGAAAAACTGTTTTTT.

The V and J genes are TRBV12-5 and TRBJ1-6; D is perhaps TRBD1 (5 bases). This CDR3 comprises 15 residues. Looked up from germline, CDR1 is LGHNT and CDR2 is FRNRAP. The DNA of the CDR3 is TGTGCCACTCAACCCCCGGGCAGGGAGAGGTCACCCCTCCACTTT. Translating it yields CATQPPGRERSPLHF.

This clone was detected only a few times. This chain links TRBV11-3 with TRBJ2-3; no firm D call. V was cut by 2 bases and J by 0 bases, with 6 bases left in between. Per germline, CDR1 SGHNT and CDR2 YENEEA. The CDR3 consists of 14 residues. The CDR3 protein is CASSLRPSTDTQYF. CDR3 bases: TGTGCCAGCAGCTTAAGACCTAGCACAGATACGCAGTATTTT.

V gene TRBV5-1 combines with J gene TRBJ1-3, with a weak D call TRBD1 (5 bases). CDR1 is SGHRS and CDR2 is YFSETQ in the germline V gene. The CDR3 sequence is 14 residues long. V was pared by 5 bases and J by 1 base, with 10 bases between. CDR3 in amino acids: CASRGGGSGNTIYF. CDR3 coding DNA: TGCGCCAGCAGGGGGGGAGGATCTGGAAACACCATATATTTT.

The chain joins TRBV15 to TRBJ2-7, with D perhaps TRBD1 (6 bases). Germline V gene sequence: CDR1 LNHNV, CDR2 YYDKDF (reference sequence). The CDR3 runs to 14 residues. Trimming left V 0 bases short and J 7 bases short, with 13 bases between. The CDR3 DNA sequence: TGTGCCACCAGCAGAGATACGGGACACAAGGAGCAGTACTTC. Amino acid sequence: CATSRDTGHKEQYF.

In its sample, this clone ranks as medium-sized. This chain uses TRBV6-8 with TRBJ1-3; D perhaps matches TRBD1 (5 bases). The germline gives CDR1 MNHGY, CDR2 SAAAGT. V gave up 5 bases and J gave up 0 bases, with 17 bases separating them. This CDR3 contains 17 residues. This CDR3 is CASSAQPGRLSGNTIYF. Here the CDR3 DNA reads TGTGCCAGCAGTGCTCAACCGGGACGGCTCTCTGGAAACACCATATATTTT.

This clone has more than one count but fewer than ten. The chain employs TRBV6-8 and TRBJ2-2; 8 bases match TRBD1. Germline loops: CDR1 MNHGY, CDR2 SAAAGT. This CDR3 comprises 14 residues. The trim removed 6 bases at V and 2 bases at J, leaving 2 bases unmatched. The CDR3 sequence is CASSRGPNTGELFF. The CDR3 nucleotides are TGTGCCAGCAGCAGGGGGCCAAACACCGGGGAGCTGTTTTTT.

This clone showed up many times. J is TRBJ2-7 and V is TRBV11-3; D ambiguous. In germline, CDR1 is SGHNT, CDR2 YENEEA. This CDR3 region has 14 residues. V shed 4 bases and J shed 1 base, with 11 bases lying between them. The CDR3 sequence: CASSSLDWSYEQYF. CDR3 in DNA: TGTGCCAGCAGCTCCCTCGATTGGTCCTACGAGCAGTACTTC.

This clone is medium-sized in the sample. The chain couples TRBV12-2 to TRBJ1-1; TRBD1, as called in the table, went unchecked against the DNA. TRBV12-2 constitutes a pseudogene. This CDR3 contains 15 residues. CDR3 loop: CATTQGQKMNTEAFF. The CDR3 DNA reads as TGTGCCACCACCCAGGGCCAGAAAATGAACACTGAAGCTTTCTTT.

This clone is labeled medium-sized. This chain uses TRBV11-3 with TRBJ1-1, with 7 bases identical to TRBD1. The CDR3 loop spans 14 amino acids. Trimming cost V 3 bases and J 6 bases; bases outside gene matches: 7. Germline V gene sequence: CDR1 SGHNT, CDR2 YENEEA. CDR3 region: CASSFGTVFAEAFF. The CDR3 coding sequence is TGTGCCAGCAGCTTCGGGACAGTCTTTGCTGAAGCTTTCTTT.

This clone ranks as medium-sized. V is TRBV11-3 and J is TRBJ1-6; tentative D call: TRBD1 (6 bases). Trimming took 1 base from V and 5 from J, leaving 15 bases between them. Looked up from germline, CDR1 is SGHNT and CDR2 is YENEEA. The length of the CDR3 is 17 residues. The CDR3 nucleotides read TGTGCCAGCAGCTTAGGGAGTGGGGGCAGAGATAATTCACCCCTCCACTTT. Translation: CASSLGSGGRDNSPLHF.

By proportion, this clone is medium-sized. This rearrangement joins TRBV6-8 to TRBJ1-3; the D gene is possibly TRBD1 (5 bases). Germline CDR1 and CDR2: MNHGY and SAAAGT. The CDR3 runs to 15 residues. Trimming took off 6 bases at V and 0 bases at J, with 12 bases between the two ends. The CDR3 region has the DNA TGTGCCAGCAGGGGACTGTCGTACTCTGGAAACACCATATATTTT. Its protein product is CASRGLSYSGNTIYF.

This clone has more than one count but fewer than ten. The genes are TRBV15 and TRBJ2-6; D remains unclear. This CDR3 is built from 17 residues. The V end lost 5 bases, the J end lost 0 bases, and 14 bases lay between the germline ends. Germline assignment: CDR1 LNHNV and CDR2 YYDKDF (reference sequence). Here the CDR3 DNA reads TGTGCCACCAGCGCCCAAACGCTGGCCTCTGGGGCCAACGTCCTGACTTTC. It translates to CATSAQTLASGANVLTF.

By its share, this clone is medium-sized. V and J are TRBV11-3 and TRBJ2-7; D gene unclear. Germline CDR1 is SGHNT and CDR2 is YENEEA. This CDR3 spans 14 amino acids. Trimming left V 5 bases short and J 2 bases short, with 13 bases between. This chain's CDR3 is CASSPDPGPYEQYF. The CDR3 nucleotides are TGTGCCAGCAGCCCTGACCCAGGTCCCTACGAGCAGTACTTC.